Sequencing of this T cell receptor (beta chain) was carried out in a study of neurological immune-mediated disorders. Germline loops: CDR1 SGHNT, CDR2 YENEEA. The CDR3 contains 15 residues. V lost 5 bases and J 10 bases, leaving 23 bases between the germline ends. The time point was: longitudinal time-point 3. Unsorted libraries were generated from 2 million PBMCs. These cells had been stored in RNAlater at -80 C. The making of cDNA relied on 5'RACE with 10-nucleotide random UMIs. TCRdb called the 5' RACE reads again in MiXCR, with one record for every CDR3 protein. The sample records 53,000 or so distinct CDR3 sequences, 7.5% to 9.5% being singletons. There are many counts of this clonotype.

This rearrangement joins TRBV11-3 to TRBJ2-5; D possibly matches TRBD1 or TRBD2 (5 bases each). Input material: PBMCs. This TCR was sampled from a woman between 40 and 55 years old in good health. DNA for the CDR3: TGTGCCAGCAGCCTCAACGGGGCTAGTATCGAGGACCAGTACTTC. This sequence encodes CASSLNGASIEDQYF.